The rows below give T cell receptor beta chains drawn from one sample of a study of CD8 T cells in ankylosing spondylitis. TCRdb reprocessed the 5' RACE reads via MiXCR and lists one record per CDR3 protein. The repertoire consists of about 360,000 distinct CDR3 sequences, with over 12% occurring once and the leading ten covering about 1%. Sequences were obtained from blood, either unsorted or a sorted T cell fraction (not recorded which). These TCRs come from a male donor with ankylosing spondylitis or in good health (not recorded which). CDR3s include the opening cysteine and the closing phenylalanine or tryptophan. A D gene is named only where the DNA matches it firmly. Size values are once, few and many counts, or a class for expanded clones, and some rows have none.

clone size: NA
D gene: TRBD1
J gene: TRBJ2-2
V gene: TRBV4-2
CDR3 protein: CASSQPGQGSTGELFF
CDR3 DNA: TGTGCCAGCAGCCAGCCGGGACAGGGTTCCACCGGGGAGCTGTTTTTT

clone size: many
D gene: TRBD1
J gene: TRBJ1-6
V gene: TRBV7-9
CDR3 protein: CASSRDSVNSPLHF
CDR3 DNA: TGTGCCAGCAGCCGGGACAGTGTAAATTCACCCCTCCACTTT

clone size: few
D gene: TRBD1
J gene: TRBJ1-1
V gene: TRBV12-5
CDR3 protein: CASGLSTGGNTEAFF
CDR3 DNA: TGTGCTAGTGGTTTGAGCACAGGGGGGAACACTGAAGCTTTCTTT

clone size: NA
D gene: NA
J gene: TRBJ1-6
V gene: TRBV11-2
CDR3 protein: CASSLVGIGNSPLHF
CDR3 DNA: TGTGCCAGCAGCTTAGTAGGGATCGGCAATTCACCCCTCCACTTT

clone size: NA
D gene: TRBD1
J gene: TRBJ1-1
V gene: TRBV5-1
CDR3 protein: CASSLHAVTGGGRTEAFF
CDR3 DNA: TGCGCCAGCAGCTTGCACGCTGTAACAGGGGGAGGGAGGACTGAAGCTTTCTTT

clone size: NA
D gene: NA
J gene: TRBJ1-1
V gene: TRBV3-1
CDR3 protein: CASSQSNTEAFF
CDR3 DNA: TGTGCCAGCAGCCAGTCGAACACTGAAGCTTTCTTT

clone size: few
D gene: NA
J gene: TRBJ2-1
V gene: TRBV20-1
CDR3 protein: CSALTPSPYNEQFF
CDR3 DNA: TGCAGTGCCCTGACCCCATCCCCCTACAATGAGCAGTTCTTC

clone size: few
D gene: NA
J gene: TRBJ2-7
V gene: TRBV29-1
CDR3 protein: CSVARDEQYF
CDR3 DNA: TGCAGCGTTGCCCGGGACGAGCAGTACTTC

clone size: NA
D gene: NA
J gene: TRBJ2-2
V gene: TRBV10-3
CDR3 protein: CASRDSGVGGELFF
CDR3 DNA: TGTGCCTCCCGGGACTCCGGGGTCGGCGGGGAGCTGTTTTTT

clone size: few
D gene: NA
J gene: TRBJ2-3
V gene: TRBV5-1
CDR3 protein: CASSLGGSLSDTQYF
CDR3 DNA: TGCGCCAGCAGCTTGGGCGGTAGCCTTTCAGATACGCAGTATTTT

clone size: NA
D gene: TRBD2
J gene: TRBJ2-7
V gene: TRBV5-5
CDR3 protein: CASSYTSGYSYEQYF
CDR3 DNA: TGTGCCAGCAGCTACACTAGCGGGTACTCCTACGAGCAGTACTTC

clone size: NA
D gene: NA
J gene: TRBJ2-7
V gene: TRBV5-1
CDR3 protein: CASSLEGGTYEQYF
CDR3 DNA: TGTGCCAGCAGCTTAGAGGGCGGGACTTACGAGCAGTACTTC

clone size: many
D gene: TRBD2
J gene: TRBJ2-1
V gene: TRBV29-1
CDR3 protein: CSAGGWTSGDNEQFF
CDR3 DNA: TGCAGCGCCGGAGGATGGACTAGCGGCGACAATGAGCAGTTCTTC

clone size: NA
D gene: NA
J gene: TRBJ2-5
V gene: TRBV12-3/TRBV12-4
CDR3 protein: CASSPRITFGTQYF
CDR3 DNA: TGTGCCAGCAGTCCTCGTATTACGTTTGGGACCCAGTACTTC

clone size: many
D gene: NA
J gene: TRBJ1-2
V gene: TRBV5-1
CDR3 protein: CASSMYPGTDYGYTF
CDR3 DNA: TGCGCCAGCAGCATGTACCCCGGGACTGACTATGGCTACACCTTC

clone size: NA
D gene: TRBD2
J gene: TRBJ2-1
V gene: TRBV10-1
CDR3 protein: CASSEMTSSGSMSEQFF
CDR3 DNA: TGCGCCAGCAGTGAAATGACTAGCTCGGGATCTATGTCTGAGCAGTTCTTC

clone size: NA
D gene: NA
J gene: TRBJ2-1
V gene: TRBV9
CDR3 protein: CASSAPRGSSYNEQFF
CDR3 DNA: TGTGCCAGCAGCGCGCCGCGGGGAAGCTCCTACAATGAGCAGTTCTTC

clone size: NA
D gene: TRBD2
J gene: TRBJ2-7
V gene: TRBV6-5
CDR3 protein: CASSYRAGGPNEQYF
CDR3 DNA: TGTGCCAGCAGTTACCGTGCGGGAGGGCCCAACGAGCAGTACTTC

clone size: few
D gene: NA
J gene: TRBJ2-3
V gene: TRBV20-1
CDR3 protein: CSALDRASTDTQYF
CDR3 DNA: TGCAGTGCTCTCGACAGAGCTAGCACAGATACGCAGTATTTT

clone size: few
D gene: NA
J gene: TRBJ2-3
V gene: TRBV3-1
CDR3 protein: CASSRWGQGSTDTQYF
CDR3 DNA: TGTGCCAGCAGCCGTTGGGGTCAGGGCAGCACAGATACGCAGTATTTT

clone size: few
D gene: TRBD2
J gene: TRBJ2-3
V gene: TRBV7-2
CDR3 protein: CASSPRGLAGTDTQYF
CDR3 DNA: TGTGCCAGCAGCCCTAGGGGCCTAGCGGGCACAGATACGCAGTATTTT

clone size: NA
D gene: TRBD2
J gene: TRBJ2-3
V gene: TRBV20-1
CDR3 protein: CSAPSSGVIGVTDTQYF
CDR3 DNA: TGCAGTGCACCTTCAAGCGGGGTAATAGGGGTCACAGATACGCAGTATTTT

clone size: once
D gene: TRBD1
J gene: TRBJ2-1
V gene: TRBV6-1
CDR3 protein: CASSADRDPYNEQFF
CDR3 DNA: TGTGCCAGCAGTGCGGACAGGGACCCCTACAATGAGCAGTTCTTC

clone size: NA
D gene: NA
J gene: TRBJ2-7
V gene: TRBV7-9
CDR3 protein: CASSSAIGLYEQYF
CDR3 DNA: TGTGCCAGCAGCTCGGCAATAGGCCTCTACGAGCAGTACTTC

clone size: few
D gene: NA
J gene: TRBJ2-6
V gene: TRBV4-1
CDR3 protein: CASSLTIRVGVSRPGANVLTF
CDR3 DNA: TGCGCCAGCAGCCTCACAATAAGAGTGGGGGTGTCCCGTCCTGGGGCCAACGTCCTGACTTTC

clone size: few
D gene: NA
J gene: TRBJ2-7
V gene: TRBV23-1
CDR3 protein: CASSQDPTDRNYYEQYF
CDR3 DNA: TGCGCCAGCAGTCAGGACCCCACAGACAGGAACTACTACGAGCAGTACTTC

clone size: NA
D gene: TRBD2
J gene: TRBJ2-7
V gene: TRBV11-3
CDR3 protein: CASSSGLGDEQYF
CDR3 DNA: TGTGCCAGCAGCTCGGGACTAGGCGACGAGCAGTACTTC

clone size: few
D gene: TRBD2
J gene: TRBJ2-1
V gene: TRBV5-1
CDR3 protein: CASSGASGEGYNEQFF
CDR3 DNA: TGCGCCAGCAGCGGGGCTAGCGGGGAGGGCTACAATGAGCAGTTCTTC

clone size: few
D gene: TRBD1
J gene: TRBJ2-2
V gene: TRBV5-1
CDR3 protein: CASSVGQGTGELFF
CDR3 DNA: TGCGCCAGCAGTGTGGGACAGGGGACCGGGGAGCTGTTTTTT

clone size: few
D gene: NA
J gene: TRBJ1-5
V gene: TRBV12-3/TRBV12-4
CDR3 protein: CASSLDQIHQPQHF
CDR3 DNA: TGTGCCAGCAGTTTAGACCAGATTCATCAGCCCCAGCATTTT

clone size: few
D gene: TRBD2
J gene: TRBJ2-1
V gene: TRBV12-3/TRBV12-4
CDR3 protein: CASSLSLRTSGGNEQFF
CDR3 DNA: TGTGCCAGCAGTTTAAGTCTTCGGACTAGCGGGGGGAATGAGCAGTTCTTC

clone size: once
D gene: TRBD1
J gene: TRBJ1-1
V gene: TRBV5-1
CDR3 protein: CASSLNPTGTNTEAFF
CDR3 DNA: TGCGCCAGCAGCTTAAACCCGACAGGGACGAACACTGAAGCTTTCTTT

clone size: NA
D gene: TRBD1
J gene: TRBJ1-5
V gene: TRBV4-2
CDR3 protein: CASSHQGGREGQPQHF
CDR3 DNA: TGTGCCAGCAGCCATCAAGGGGGCAGGGAGGGTCAGCCCCAGCATTTT

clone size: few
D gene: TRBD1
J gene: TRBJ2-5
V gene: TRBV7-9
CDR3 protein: CASSLAGGAGQETQYF
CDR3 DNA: TGTGCCAGCAGCTTAGCAGGGGGCGCAGGCCAAGAGACCCAGTACTTC

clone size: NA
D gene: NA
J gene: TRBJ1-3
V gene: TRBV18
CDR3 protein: CASSLGSPLFF
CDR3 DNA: TGTGCCAGCTCTCTGGGCAGTCCTCTCTTTTTT

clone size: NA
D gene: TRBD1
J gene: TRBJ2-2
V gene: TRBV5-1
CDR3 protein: CASSGTVINTGELFF
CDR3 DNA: TGCGCCAGCAGCGGGACAGTGATAAACACCGGGGAGCTGTTTTTT

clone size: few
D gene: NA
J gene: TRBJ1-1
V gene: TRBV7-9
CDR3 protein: CASSQTDLNTEAFF
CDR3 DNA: TGTGCCAGCAGCCAGACGGACCTGAACACTGAAGCTTTCTTT

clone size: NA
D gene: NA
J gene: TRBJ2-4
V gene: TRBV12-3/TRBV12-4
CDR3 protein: CASSSPWHIQYF
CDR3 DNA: TGTGCCAGCAGTTCCCCTTGGCACATTCAGTACTTC

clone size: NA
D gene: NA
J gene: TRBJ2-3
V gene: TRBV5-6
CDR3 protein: CASSLVLSGTDTQYF
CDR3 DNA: TGTGCCAGCAGCTTGGTCCTTAGCGGCACAGATACGCAGTATTTT

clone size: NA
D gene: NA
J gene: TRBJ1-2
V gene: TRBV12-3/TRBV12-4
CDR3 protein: CASSTAEGYGYTF
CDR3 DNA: TGTGCCAGCAGTACCGCAGAGGGCTATGGCTACACCTTC

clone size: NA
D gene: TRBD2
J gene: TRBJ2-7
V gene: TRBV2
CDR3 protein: CASSPSGREEQYF
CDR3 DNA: TGTGCCAGCAGTCCCAGCGGGAGGGAAGAGCAGTACTTC

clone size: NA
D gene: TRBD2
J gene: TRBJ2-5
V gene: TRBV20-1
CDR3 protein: CSARDSGETQYF
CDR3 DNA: TGCAGTGCTAGAGATAGCGGGGAGACCCAGTACTTC

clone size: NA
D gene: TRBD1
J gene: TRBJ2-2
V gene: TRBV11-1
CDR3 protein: CASSFFGNRDRGPGELFF
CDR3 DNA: TGTGCCAGCAGCTTCTTCGGGAACCGGGACAGGGGCCCCGGGGAGCTGTTTTTT

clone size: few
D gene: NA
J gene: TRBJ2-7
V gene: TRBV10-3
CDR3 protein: CAISEGAAGNEQYF
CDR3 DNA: TGTGCCATCAGTGAAGGCGCAGCTGGTAACGAGCAGTACTTC

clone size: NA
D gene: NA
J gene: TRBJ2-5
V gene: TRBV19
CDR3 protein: CASSKDTERVIQYF
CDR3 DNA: TGTGCCAGTAGTAAAGACACCGAAAGGGTGATCCAGTACTTC

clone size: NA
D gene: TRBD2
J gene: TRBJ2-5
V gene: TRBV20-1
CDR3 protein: CSAATSGRLKETQYF
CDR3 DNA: TGCAGTGCCGCGACTAGCGGGAGATTAAAAGAGACCCAGTACTTC

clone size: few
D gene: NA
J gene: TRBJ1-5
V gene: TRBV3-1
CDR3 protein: CASSQDFNQPQHF
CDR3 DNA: TGTGCCAGCAGCCAGGACTTCAATCAGCCCCAGCATTTT

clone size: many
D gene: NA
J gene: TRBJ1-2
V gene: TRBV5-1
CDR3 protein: CASSLAQMNYGYTF
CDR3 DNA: TGCGCCAGCAGCTTGGCGCAAATGAACTATGGCTACACCTTC

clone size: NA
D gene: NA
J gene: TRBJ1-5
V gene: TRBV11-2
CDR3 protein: CASSLEWNRPQHF
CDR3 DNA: TGTGCCAGCAGCTTAGAATGGAATCGGCCCCAGCATTTT

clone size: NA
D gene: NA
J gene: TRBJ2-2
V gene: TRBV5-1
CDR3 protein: CASSGRGPDGELFF
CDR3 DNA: TGCGCCAGCAGCGGGCGGGGGCCCGACGGGGAGCTGTTTTTT

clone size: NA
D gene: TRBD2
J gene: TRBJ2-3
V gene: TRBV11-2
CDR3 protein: CASSLDLGRGGRWGDTQYF
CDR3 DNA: TGTGCCAGCAGCTTAGATCTAGGCCGGGGGGGCCGATGGGGAGATACGCAGTATTTT

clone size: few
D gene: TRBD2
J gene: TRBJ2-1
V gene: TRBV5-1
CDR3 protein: CASQAGPPGEQFF
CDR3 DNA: TGCGCCAGCCAAGCGGGACCTCCGGGTGAGCAGTTCTTC

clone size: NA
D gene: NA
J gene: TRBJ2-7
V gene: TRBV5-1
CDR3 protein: CASKGGDRTEYYEQYF
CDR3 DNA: TGCGCCAGCAAAGGGGGAGATAGGACGGAATACTACGAGCAGTACTTC

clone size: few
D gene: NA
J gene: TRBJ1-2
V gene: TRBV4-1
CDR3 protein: CASSQVERGYGYTF
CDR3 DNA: TGCGCCAGCAGCCAAGTTGAAAGGGGGTATGGCTACACCTTC

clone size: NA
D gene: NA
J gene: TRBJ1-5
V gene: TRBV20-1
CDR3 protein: CSARDGRGNQPQHF
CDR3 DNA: TGCAGTGCTAGAGATGGCAGGGGCAATCAGCCCCAGCATTTT

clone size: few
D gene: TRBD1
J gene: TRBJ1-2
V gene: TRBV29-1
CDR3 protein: CSVETGGFGYTF
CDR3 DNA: TGCAGCGTGGAGACAGGGGGCTTTGGCTACACCTTC

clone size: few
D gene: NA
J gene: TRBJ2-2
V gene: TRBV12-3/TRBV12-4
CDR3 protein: CASTFVFTGELFF
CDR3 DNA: TGTGCCAGCACCTTTGTATTTACCGGGGAGCTGTTTTTT

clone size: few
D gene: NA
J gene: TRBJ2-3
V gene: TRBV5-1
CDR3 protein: CASSLEGYVTDTQYF
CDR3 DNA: TGCGCCAGCAGCTTGGAGGGGTACGTTACAGATACGCAGTATTTT

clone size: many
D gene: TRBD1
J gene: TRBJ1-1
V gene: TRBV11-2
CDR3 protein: CASSLVKGARTEAFF
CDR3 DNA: TGTGCCAGCAGCTTAGTTAAGGGGGCGCGAACTGAAGCTTTCTTT